The clone carrying this TCR beta chain was seen ten or more times. Amplified material comprised TCR beta CDR3 regions derived from RNA transcripts. Amplification began with first-round RT-PCR using HTBI primers, then second-round multiplex PCR was performed. TCRdb ran MiXCR on the multiplex PCR reads and lists one entry per CDR3 protein. The sample carries around 1.1 million distinct CDR3 sequences, 35% to 40% recorded once. This specimen comes from a study of Graves' ophthalmopathy and Graves' hyperthyroidism. This CDR3 is built from 16 residues. Per germline, CDR1 SGHTA and CDR2 FQGNSA. V lost 3 bases to trimming and J lost 6 bases, with 15 bases between them.

The chain employs TRBV7-2 and TRBJ1-6; D perhaps matches TRBD1 (5 bases). Sequencing was done on a sample of peripheral blood or thyroid tissue (not recorded which). This clonotype was sampled from an adult man with Graves' hyperthyroidism. In DNA, the CDR3 is TGTGCCAGCAGCTTTTCTAGGGGCTCTCGTAATTCACCCCTCCACTTT. Residues: CASSFSRGSRNSPLHF.